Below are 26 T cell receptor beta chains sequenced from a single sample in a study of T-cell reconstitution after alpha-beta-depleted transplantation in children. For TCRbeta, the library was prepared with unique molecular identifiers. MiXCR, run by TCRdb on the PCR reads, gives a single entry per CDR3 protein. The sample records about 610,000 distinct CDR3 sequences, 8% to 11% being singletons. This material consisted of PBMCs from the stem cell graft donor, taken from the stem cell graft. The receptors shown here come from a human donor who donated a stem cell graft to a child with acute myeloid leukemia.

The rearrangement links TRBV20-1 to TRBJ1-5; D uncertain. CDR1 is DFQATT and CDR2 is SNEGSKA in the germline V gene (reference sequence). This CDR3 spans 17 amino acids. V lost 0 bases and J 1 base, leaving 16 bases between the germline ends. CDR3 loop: CSAREDRLKPSNQPQHF. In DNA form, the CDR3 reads TGCAGTGCTAGAGAAGACCGGTTAAAACCAAGCAATCAGCCCCAGCATTTT.

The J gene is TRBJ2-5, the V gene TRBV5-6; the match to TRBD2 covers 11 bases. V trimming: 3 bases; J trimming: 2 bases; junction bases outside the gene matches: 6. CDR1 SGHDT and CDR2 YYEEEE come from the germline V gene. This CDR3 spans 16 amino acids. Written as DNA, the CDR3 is TGTGCCAGCAGCTGGGGACTAGCGGAGTTTCAAGAGACCCAGTACTTC. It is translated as CASSWGLAEFQETQYF. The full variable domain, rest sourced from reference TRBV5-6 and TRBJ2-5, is DAGVTQSPTHLIKTRGQQVTLRCSPKSGHDTVSWYQQALGQGPQFIFQYYEEEERQRGNFPDRFSGHQFPNYSSELNVNALLLGDSALYLCASSWGLAEFQETQYFGPGTRLLVL.

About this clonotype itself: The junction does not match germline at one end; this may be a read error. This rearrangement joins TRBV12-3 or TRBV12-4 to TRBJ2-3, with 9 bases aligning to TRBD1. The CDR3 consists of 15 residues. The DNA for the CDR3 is TGTGCCAGCAGTTTTGAGGGACAGGGCACGGATACGCAGTATTTT. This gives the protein CASSFEGQGTDTQYF.

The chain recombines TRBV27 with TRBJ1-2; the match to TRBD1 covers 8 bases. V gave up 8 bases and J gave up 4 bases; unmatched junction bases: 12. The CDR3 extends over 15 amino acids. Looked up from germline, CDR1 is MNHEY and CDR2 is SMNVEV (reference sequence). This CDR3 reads CASGLTGTGGYGYTF. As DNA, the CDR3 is TGTGCCAGCGGACTTACCGGAACAGGGGGCTATGGCTACACCTTC.

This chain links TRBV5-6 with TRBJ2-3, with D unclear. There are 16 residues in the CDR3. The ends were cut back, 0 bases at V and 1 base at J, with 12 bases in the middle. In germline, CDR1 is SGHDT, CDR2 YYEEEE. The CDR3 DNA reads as TGTGCCAGCAGCTTGGCCCGGCGGTCTGGCACAGATACGCAGTATTTT. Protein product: CASSLARRSGTDTQYF.

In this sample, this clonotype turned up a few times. The CDR3 DNA is TGTGCCAGCAGAAAGGGACTAGCGGGAGGCTCCTACAATGAGCAGTTCTTC. Translated: CASRKGLAGGSYNEQFF. The chain links TRBV12-3 or TRBV12-4 to TRBJ2-1, with TRBD2 identical over 15 bases. The ends lost 6 bases at V and 0 bases at J; junction bases unmatched: 3. This CDR3 region has 17 residues.

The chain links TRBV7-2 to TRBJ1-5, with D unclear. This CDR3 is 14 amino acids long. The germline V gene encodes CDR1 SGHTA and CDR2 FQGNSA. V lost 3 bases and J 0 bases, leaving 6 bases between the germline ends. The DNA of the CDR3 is TGTGCCAGCAGCTTGTTCTTTAGCAATCAGCCCCAGCATTTT. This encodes CASSLFFSNQPQHF.

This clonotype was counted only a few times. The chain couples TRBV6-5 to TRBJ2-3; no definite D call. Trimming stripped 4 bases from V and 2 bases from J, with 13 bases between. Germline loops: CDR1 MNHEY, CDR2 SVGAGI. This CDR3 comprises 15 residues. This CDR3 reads CASSSRGSLTDTQYF. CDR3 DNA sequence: TGTGCCAGCAGTTCCCGTGGTAGCCTCACAGATACGCAGTATTTT.

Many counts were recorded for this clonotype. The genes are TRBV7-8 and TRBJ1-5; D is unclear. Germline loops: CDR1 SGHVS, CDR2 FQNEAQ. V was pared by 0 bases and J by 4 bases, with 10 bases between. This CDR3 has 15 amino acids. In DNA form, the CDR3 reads TGTGCCAGCAGCTTAGCGATCAGTGTAAATCAGCCCCAGCATTTT. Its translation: CASSLAISVNQPQHF.

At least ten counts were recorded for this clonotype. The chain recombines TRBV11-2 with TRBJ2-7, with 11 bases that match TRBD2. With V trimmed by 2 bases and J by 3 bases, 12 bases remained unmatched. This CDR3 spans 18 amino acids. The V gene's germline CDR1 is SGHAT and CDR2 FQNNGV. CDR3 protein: CASSLKLAGGPIYYEQYF. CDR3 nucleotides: TGTGCCAGCAGCTTAAAGCTAGCGGGAGGCCCCATCTACTACGAGCAGTACTTC. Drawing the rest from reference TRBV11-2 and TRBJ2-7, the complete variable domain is EAGVAQSPRYKIIEKRQSVAFWCNPISGHATLYWYQQILGQGPKLLIQFQNNGVVDDSQLPKDRFSAERLKGVDSTLKIQPAKLEDSAVYLCASSLKLAGGPIYYEQYFGPGTRLTVT.

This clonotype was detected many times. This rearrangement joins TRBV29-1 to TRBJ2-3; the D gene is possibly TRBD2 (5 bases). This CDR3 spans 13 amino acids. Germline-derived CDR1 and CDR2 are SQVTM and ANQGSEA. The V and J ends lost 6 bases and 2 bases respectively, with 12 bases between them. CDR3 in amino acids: CSVAEDFTDTQYF. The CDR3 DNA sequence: TGCAGCGTCGCGGAGGATTTCACAGATACGCAGTATTTT.

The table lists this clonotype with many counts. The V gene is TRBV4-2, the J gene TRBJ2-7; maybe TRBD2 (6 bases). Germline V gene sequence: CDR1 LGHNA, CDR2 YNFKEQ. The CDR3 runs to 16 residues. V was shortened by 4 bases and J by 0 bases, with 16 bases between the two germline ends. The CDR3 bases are TGTGCCAGCAGCCCTCTCGGAGCGGGTTTCTCCTACGAGCAGTACTTC. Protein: CASSPLGAGFSYEQYF.

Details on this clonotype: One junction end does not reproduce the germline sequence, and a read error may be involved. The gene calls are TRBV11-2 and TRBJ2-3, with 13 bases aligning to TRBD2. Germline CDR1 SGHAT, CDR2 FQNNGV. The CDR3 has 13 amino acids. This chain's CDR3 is CASRTSGRKTLYF. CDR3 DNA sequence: TGTGCCAGCAGGACTAGCGGGAGGAAGACGCTGTATTTT.

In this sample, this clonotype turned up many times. CDR3: CASSTLGYAASFKYYNEQFF. CDR3 DNA: TGTGCCAGCAGCACCTTGGGGTACGCAGCTAGCTTCAAGTACTACAATGAGCAGTTCTTC. The chain joins TRBV7-2 to TRBJ2-1, with a weak D call TRBD2 (5 bases). Germline V CDR1 and CDR2: SGHTA, FQGNSA. This CDR3 comprises 20 residues. Trimming removed 5 bases from V and 3 bases from J, with 29 bases in between. Based on the CDR3 plus reference TRBV7-2 and TRBJ2-1, the full variable domain is GAGVSQSPSNKVTEKGKDVELRCDPISGHTALYWYRQSLGQGLEFLIYFQGNSAPDKSGLPSDRFSAERTGGSVSTLTIQRTQQEDSAVYLCASSTLGYAASFKYYNEQFFGPGTRLTVL.

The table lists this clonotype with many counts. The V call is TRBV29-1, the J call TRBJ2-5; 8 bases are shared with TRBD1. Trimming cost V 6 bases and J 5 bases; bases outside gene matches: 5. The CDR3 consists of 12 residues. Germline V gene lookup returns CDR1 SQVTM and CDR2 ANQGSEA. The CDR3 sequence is CSVTGVQETQYF. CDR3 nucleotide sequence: TGCAGCGTGACAGGGGTGCAGGAGACCCAGTACTTC.

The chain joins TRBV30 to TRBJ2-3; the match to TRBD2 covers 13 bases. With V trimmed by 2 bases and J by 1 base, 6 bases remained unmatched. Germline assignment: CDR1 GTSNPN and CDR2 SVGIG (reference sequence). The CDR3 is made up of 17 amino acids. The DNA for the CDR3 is TGTGCCTGGAGTTGGCGGACTAGCGGGAGTCGCACAGATACGCAGTATTTT. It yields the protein CAWSWRTSGSRTDTQYF.

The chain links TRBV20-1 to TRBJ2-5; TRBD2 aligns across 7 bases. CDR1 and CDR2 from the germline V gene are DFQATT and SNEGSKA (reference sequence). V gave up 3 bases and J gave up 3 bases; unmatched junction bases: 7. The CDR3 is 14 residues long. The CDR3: CSARGRGGKETQYF. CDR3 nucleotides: TGCAGTGCTAGGGGTCGGGGAGGGAAAGAGACCCAGTACTTC.

The chain's CDR3 is CAICQIPRLAATYEQYF. CDR3 bases: TGTGCCATCTGCCAAATTCCGCGACTAGCGGCTACCTACGAGCAGTACTTC. The chain has TRBV12-3 or TRBV12-4 and TRBJ2-7; 9 bases fit TRBD2. V shed 10 bases, J shed 2 bases, and the junction held 18 bases outside the gene matches. The length of the CDR3 is 17 residues.

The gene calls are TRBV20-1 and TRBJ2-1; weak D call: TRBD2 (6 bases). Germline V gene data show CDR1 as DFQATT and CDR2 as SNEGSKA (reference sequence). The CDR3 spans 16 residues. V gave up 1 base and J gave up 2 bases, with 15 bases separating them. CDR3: CSARAPTSPTYNEQFF. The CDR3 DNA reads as TGCAGTGCTAGAGCTCCCACTAGCCCTACCTACAATGAGCAGTTCTTC.

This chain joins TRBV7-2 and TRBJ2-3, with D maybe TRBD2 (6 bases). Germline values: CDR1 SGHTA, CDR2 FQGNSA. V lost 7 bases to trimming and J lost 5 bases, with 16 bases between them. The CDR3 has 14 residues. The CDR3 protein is CASTRGGIQDTQYF. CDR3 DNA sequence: TGTGCCAGCACCCGAGGAGGGATTCAAGATACGCAGTATTTT. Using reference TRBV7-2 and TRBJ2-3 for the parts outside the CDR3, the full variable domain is GAGVSQSPSNKVTEKGKDVELRCDPISGHTALYWYRQSLGQGLEFLIYFQGNSAPDKSGLPSDRFSAERTGGSVSTLTIQRTQQEDSAVYLCASTRGGIQDTQYFGPGTRLTVL.

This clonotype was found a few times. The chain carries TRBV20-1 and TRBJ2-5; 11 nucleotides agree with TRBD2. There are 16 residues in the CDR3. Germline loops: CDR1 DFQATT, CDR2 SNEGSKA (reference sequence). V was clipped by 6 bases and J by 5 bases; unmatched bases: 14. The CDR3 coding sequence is TGCAGTGCAGACACCGGGACTAGCGGATACGGGGAGACCCAGTACTTC. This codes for CSADTGTSGYGETQYF.

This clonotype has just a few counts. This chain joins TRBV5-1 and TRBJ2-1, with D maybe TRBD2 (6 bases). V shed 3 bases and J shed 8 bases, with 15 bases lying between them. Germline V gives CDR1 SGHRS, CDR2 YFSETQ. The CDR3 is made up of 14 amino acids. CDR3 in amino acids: CASSWGLSIDEQFF. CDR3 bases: TGCGCCAGCAGCTGGGGACTCTCAATCGATGAGCAGTTCTTC. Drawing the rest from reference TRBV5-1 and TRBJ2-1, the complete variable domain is KAGVTQTPRYLIKTRGQQVTLSCSPISGHRSVSWYQQTPGQGLQFLFEYFSETQRNKGNFPGRFSGRQFSNSRSEMNVSTLELGDSALYLCASSWGLSIDEQFFGPGTRLTVL.

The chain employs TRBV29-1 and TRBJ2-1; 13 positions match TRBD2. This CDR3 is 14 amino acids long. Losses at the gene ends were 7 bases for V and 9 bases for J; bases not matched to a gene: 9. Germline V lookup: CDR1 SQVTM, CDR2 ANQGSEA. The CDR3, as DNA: TGCAGCGCCCGACTAGCGGGAGGCCCGGGTGAGCAGTTCTTC. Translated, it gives CSARLAGGPGEQFF.

Here the CDR3 DNA reads TGTGCCACACCACTTCGGGACAGGGATAGTTCCCCGCACTATGGCTACACCTTC. It is translated as CATPLRDRDSSPHYGYTF. The chain carries TRBV10-3 and TRBJ1-2; 9 bases align to TRBD1. J was trimmed by 3 bases and V by 10 bases; bases with no gene match: 21. In germline, CDR1 is ENHRY, CDR2 SYGVKD. The CDR3 consists of 18 residues.

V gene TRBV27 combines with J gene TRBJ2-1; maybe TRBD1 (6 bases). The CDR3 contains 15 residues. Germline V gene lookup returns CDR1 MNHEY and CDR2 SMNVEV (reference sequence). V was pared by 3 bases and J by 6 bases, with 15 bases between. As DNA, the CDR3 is TGTGCCAGCAGTTTGTCTACAGGGATGTCCAATGAGCAGTTCTTC. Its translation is CASSLSTGMSNEQFF.

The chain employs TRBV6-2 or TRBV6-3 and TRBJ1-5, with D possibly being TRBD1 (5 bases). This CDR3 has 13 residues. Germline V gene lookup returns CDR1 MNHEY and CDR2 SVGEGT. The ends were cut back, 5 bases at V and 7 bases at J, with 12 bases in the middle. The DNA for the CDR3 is TGTGCCAGCAGTACGAGGAGACAGCAGCCCCAGCATTTT. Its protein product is CASSTRRQQPQHF.